This T cell receptor beta chain was documented in a study of beta chain features in type 1 diabetes. This CDR3 comprises 12 residues. Germline CDR1 and CDR2: MDHEN and SYDVKM. Trimming left V 3 bases short and J 10 bases short, with 10 bases between. Every isolated RNA sample was fully reverse transcribed, so sequencing captured expressed TCRB transcripts. Assay used: immunoSEQ multiplex PCR; TCRdb lists only in-frame clones, some missing. The sample holds 900,000 or so clones; 15% to 20% are singletons and the top ten take 0.02% to 0.03%. This clone has only a few counts. The sample taken for sequencing was naive CD4+ T cells from blood. The source is a woman between 18 and 29 years old in good health. The rearrangement joins TRBV28 to TRBJ2-1; unclear D gene. The CDR3 loop reads CASSFVIWEQFF. In DNA form, the CDR3 reads TGTGCCAGCAGTTTTGTGATTTGGGAGCAGTTCTTC.